This T cell receptor beta chain was sequenced for a study of T cell repertoires in cytomegalovirus infection (dated by TCRdb to about 2019). For the study in its entirety: Recently identified HLA-C-restricted CMV epitopes, whose presentation resists viral immunomodulation, were targeted by peptide stimulations together with well-studied HLA-B-restricted epitopes. Donor HLA type was relevant to the analysis, as public TCR beta signatures indicated carriage of CMV infection together with the matching HLA type.

The instrument was an Illumina HiSeq 1500. TCRdb reanalyzed the raw reads on its own, using fastp at Q25 for trimming and MiXCR for clone calling, and kept in-frame beta chains. When rows share a CDR3 protein, they turn into one entry using the most common DNA and genes. This sample gives fewer than 650,000 distinct CDR3 sequences in total; just under 40% of them show up just once. The biggest ten clones account for around 46% of the sample. Taken with the paper, the label for treatment or condition translates to: in vitro stimulation with specific CMV peptide epitopes to enrich CMV-specific T cells. What the authors observed across the whole study: Cumulative frequency of public TCR beta family members discriminated carriers of CMV infection plus the relevant HLA type in this cohort and an independent 352-donor cohort. The ex vivo response was dominated by HLA-C-restricted CMV-specific TCR beta clonotypes, which also provided the single most frequent clonotype in two of eight donors.

This clonotype was seen a handful of times. The antigen it recognizes is unknown. No much larger clone exists at a distance of one base, and base qualities are not known. Trimming accounts for 7 bases at V and 7 bases at J, while the number of junction bases matched to no gene is 16. Reading from cysteine to phenylalanine, the CDR3 counts 17 amino acids. Of all the DNA, just the CDR3 is kept, 51 bases in frame from base 1. The germline V gene gives CDR1 as MDHEN and CDR2 as SYDVKM. The chain uses TRBV28 and TRBJ1-4; the junction holds 9 bases that match TRBD1. Sequences were derived from cultured PBMCs, sampled from culture after CMV antigen stimulation. The sequence came from a human donor in good health (CMV status not recorded). Some clones in this sample may be carry-over from other donors' samples. The CDR3: CASTLPLYRGRGEKLFF. The sequence in DNA is TGTGCCAGCACCCTCCCCCTCTACAGGGGGCGAGGTGAAAAACTGTTTTTT.